This passage covers 27 T cell receptor beta chains from one sample sequenced in a study of blood T cell repertoires in COVID-19. Only in-frame clones appear in the TCRdb table, and some are missing; sequencing was by immunoSEQ multiplex PCR. The sample contains a few hundred thousand clones, around 86% of which appear only once. Sequencing used peripheral blood. The receptors derive from a middle-aged man with active or convalescent COVID-19.

This chain connects TRBV5-5 to TRBJ1-2; D remains unclear. CDR3 length: 13 residues. Trimming removed 4 bases from V and 7 bases from J, with 14 bases in between. Germline lookup yields CDR1 SGHKS and CDR2 YYEKEE (reference sequence). The DNA of the CDR3 is TGTGCCAGCAGCAGACACGATAATACTGGCTACACCTTC. This gives the protein CASSRHDNTGYTF. Based on the CDR3 plus reference TRBV5-5 and TRBJ1-2, the full variable domain is DAGVTQSPTHLIKTRGQQVTLRCSPISGHKSVSWYQQVLGQGPQFIFQYYEKEERGRGNFPDRFSARQFPNYSSELNVNALLLGDSALYLCASSRHDNTGYTFGSGTRLTVV.

Only one count was recorded for this clone. The V gene is TRBV18, the J gene TRBJ2-2; D unclear. Germline CDR1 and CDR2: KGHSH and LQKENI. CDR3 length: 14 residues. V dropped 4 bases and J dropped 3 bases, with 9 bases sitting between them. The CDR3, as DNA: TGTGCCAGCTCACTGCGACGGGACACCGGGGAGCTGTTTTTT. This sequence encodes CASSLRRDTGELFF.

CDR3 nucleotide sequence: TGTGCCAGCAGCACAGGGGTAAACACTGAAGCTTTCTTT. It is translated as CASSTGVNTEAFF. The chain employs TRBV7-8 and TRBJ1-1; TRBD1 aligns across 7 bases. The germline V gene has CDR1 SGHVS and CDR2 FQNEAQ. The CDR3 contains 13 residues. With 5 bases clipped from V and 2 bases from J, the junction kept 2 bases outside the gene matches.

The gene calls are TRBV15 and TRBJ1-6, with 9 bases fitting TRBD1. J was trimmed by 10 bases and V by 0 bases; bases with no gene match: 10. CDR1 and CDR2 (germline): LNHNV, YYDKDF (reference sequence). The CDR3 runs 17 residues. The CDR3, as DNA: TGTGCCACCAGCAGAGATGGGACAGGGCCACTTAAGTCACCCCTCCACTTT. The encoded protein is CATSRDGTGPLKSPLHF.

J is TRBJ2-7 and V is TRBV5-5, with 9 bases matching TRBD1. Germline V gene sequence: CDR1 SGHKS, CDR2 YYEKEE (reference sequence). J lost 4 bases, V lost 7 bases, and 9 bases had no gene match. This CDR3 is 14 amino acids long. CDR3 protein: CASYPGTGLYEQYF. CDR3 nucleotide sequence: TGTGCCAGCTACCCGGGGACAGGGTTGTACGAGCAGTACTTC.

The CDR3 region is CASSFSAGDHNEQFF. CDR3 DNA sequence: TGCGCCAGCAGCTTTTCTGCGGGAGACCACAATGAGCAGTTCTTC. V is TRBV5-1 and J is TRBJ2-1; 7 nucleotides align to TRBD2. Trimming cost V 2 bases and J 5 bases; bases outside gene matches: 7. This CDR3 is built from 15 residues. In germline, CDR1 is SGHRS, CDR2 YFSETQ.

The chain couples TRBV7-2 to TRBJ2-5; possibly TRBD1 for D (6 bases). Trimming removed 1 base at V and 1 base at J, with 19 bases between. The CDR3 is made up of 18 amino acids. Looked up from germline, CDR1 is SGHTA and CDR2 is FQGNSA. CDR3 DNA: TGTGCCAGCAGCTTAGGGCGCCCGAGGACAGTGCTCCAAGAGACCCAGTACTTC. This gives the protein CASSLGRPRTVLQETQYF.

The V gene is TRBV11-1, the J gene TRBJ2-3; 9 bases match TRBD1. This CDR3 has 14 residues. Germline loops: CDR1 SGHAT, CDR2 FQDESV (reference sequence). V was pared by 7 bases and J by 2 bases, with 4 bases of the junction left unmatched. The CDR3 spells CASTDRGFTDTQYF. CDR3 nucleotide sequence: TGTGCCAGCACGGACAGGGGCTTCACAGATACGCAGTATTTT.

The rearrangement uses TRBV7-2 and TRBJ1-2; weak D call: TRBD1 (6 bases). The germline gives CDR1 SGHTA, CDR2 FQGNSA. V was cut by 1 base and J by 3 bases, with 12 bases left in between. The CDR3 spans 15 residues. The DNA of the CDR3 is TGTGCCAGCAGCTTAGGGACAGTGGTATACTATGGCTACACCTTC. This translates into CASSLGTVVYYGYTF.

V gene TRBV4-2 combines with J gene TRBJ1-6; tentatively, D is TRBD1 (5 bases). With 4 bases removed from V and 0 bases from J, the gap between germline ends came to 19 bases. The germline V gene encodes CDR1 LGHNA and CDR2 YNFKEQ. The length of the CDR3 is 19 residues. The CDR3 DNA reads as TGTGCCAGCAGCCCCTCGGGGGGGACTAGGATCTCCTATAATTCACCCCTCCACTTT. Translated: CASSPSGGTRISYNSPLHF.

The chain employs TRBV28 and TRBJ1-2; 7 nucleotides line up with TRBD1. Germline CDR1 is MDHEN and CDR2 is SYDVKM. The V gene end was trimmed by 8 bases and the J gene end by 0 bases; junction bases not matched to a gene: 6. The CDR3 contains 14 residues. As DNA, the CDR3 is TGTGCCAGCGAGGGGGCCGAGTCTAACTATGGCTACACCTTC. Translation: CASEGAESNYGYTF.

This clone was seen more than once but under ten times. This chain uses TRBV25-1 with TRBJ1-1; perhaps TRBD1 as D (6 bases). The CDR3 totals 15 residues. V was shortened by 0 bases and J by 0 bases, with 8 bases between the two germline ends. In germline, CDR1 is MGHDK, CDR2 SYGVNS. The CDR3 nucleotides read TGTGCCAGCAGTGAATATACAGGGTTGAACACTGAAGCTTTCTTT. Protein product: CASSEYTGLNTEAFF.

V is TRBV4-1 and J is TRBJ1-2, with 8 bases matching TRBD1. Germline V lookup: CDR1 MGHRA, CDR2 YSYEKL. The CDR3 consists of 16 residues. V dropped 1 base and J dropped 4; count of bases not matched to a gene: 8. CDR3 protein: CASSQVTTGVGYGYTF. The CDR3 DNA reads TGCGCCAGCAGCCAAGTAACGACAGGGGTGGGCTATGGCTACACCTTC.

This clone appeared a few times. This chain links TRBV5-1 with TRBJ2-5, with TRBD2 as a possible D gene (5 bases). The germline gives CDR1 SGHRS, CDR2 YFSETQ. The CDR3 runs to 14 residues. The V end was cut by 7 bases, the J end by 2 bases, with 15 bases between. The CDR3 reads CASRLSWRQETQYF. Written as DNA, the CDR3 is TGCGCCAGCCGCCTATCTTGGAGGCAAGAGACCCAGTACTTC.

The J gene is TRBJ1-2, the V gene TRBV7-2; D is unresolved. CDR3 size: 14 residues. Trimming stripped 1 base from V and 3 bases from J, with 9 bases between. Germline V gene sequence: CDR1 SGHTA, CDR2 FQGNSA. The CDR3 loop reads CASSLGSLDYGYTF. The CDR3 DNA sequence: TGTGCCAGCAGCTTAGGGAGTCTAGACTATGGCTACACCTTC.

The V gene is TRBV6-2 or TRBV6-3, the J gene TRBJ1-2; weak D call: TRBD1 (6 bases). The CDR3 length is 14 residues. CDR1 MNHEY and CDR2 SVGEGT come from the germline V gene. V lost 5 bases and J lost 3, with 13 bases in between. This CDR3 reads CASSQQGYYYGYTF. CDR3 nucleotides: TGTGCCAGCAGTCAACAGGGCTACTACTATGGCTACACCTTC.

Note on this clone: A junction boundary mismatches the germline segment, possibly from a read error. The rearrangement links TRBV19 to TRBJ2-7; D may be TRBD2 (6 bases). This CDR3 is 13 amino acids long. Germline V lookup: CDR1 LNHDA, CDR2 SQIVND (reference sequence). CDR3 sequence (DNA): TGTGCCAGTAGTATAGACAACAATCCGGGAGAGACCTTC. It is translated as CASSIDNNPGETF.

The J gene is TRBJ1-1, the V gene TRBV7-8, with a weak D call TRBD1 (5 bases). V lost 0 bases, J lost 3 bases, and 8 bases lay in between. Germline assignment: CDR1 SGHVS and CDR2 FQNEAQ. The CDR3 is made up of 14 amino acids. The CDR3 DNA is TGTGCCAGCAGCTTAGCAGGGGATGACACTGAAGCTTTCTTT. Amino acid sequence: CASSLAGDDTEAFF.

The gene calls are TRBV24-1 and TRBJ2-5; 9 bases align to TRBD2. The V and J ends lost 3 bases and 5 bases, in that order; junction bases with no gene match: 3. The germline V gene has CDR1 KGHDR and CDR2 SFDVKD. CDR3 length equals 14 residues. This CDR3 is CATSDGLAGETQYF. The CDR3 DNA reads as TGTGCCACCAGTGATGGGCTAGCGGGGGAGACCCAGTACTTC.

The rearrangement joins TRBV6-5 to TRBJ2-7, with a tentative D call TRBD1 (6 bases). The CDR3 runs 13 residues. V was cut by 5 bases and J by 2 bases, with 10 bases left in between. CDR1 is MNHEY, CDR2 SVGAGI, per germline. The CDR3 protein is CASSTRDTYEQYF. The DNA of the CDR3 is TGTGCCAGCAGTACCCGGGACACCTACGAGCAGTACTTC.

V and J are TRBV10-3 and TRBJ1-5, with a possible D match to TRBD1 (6 bases). The ends were cut back, 4 bases at V and 2 bases at J, with 9 bases in the middle. Per the germline V gene, CDR1 is ENHRY and CDR2 is SYGVKD. CDR3 length: 14 residues. CDR3 sequence: CAISGDTRNQPQHF. CDR3 nucleotide sequence: TGTGCCATCAGTGGGGACACCCGCAATCAGCCCCAGCATTTT.

This chain links TRBV29-1 with TRBJ2-7; 9 bases map to TRBD2. This CDR3 comprises 13 residues. The V segment lost 3 bases and the J segment 4 bases; nucleotides outside the gene matches: 4. Germline lookup yields CDR1 SQVTM and CDR2 ANQGSEA. The CDR3 sequence is CSVDSGGGYEQYF. Here the CDR3 DNA reads TGCAGCGTTGATAGCGGGGGTGGATACGAGCAGTACTTC.

As for this clone: This CDR3 is also generated by other DNA sequences in the sample. The rearrangement links TRBV5-1 to TRBJ1-1; perhaps TRBD1 as D (6 bases). The CDR3 consists of 14 residues. Deletions cut 0 bases from V and 3 bases from J, with 9 bases between. CDR1 is SGHRS and CDR2 is YFSETQ in the germline V gene. The CDR3 sequence is CASSLVAGDTEAFF. CDR3 sequence (DNA): TGCGCCAGCAGCTTGGTGGCAGGGGACACTGAAGCTTTCTTT. The complete variable domain, with remaining parts taken from reference TRBV5-1 and TRBJ1-1, reads KAGVTQTPRYLIKTRGQQVTLSCSPISGHRSVSWYQQTPGQGLQFLFEYFSETQRNKGNFPGRFSGRQFSNSRSEMNVSTLELGDSALYLCASSLVAGDTEAFFGQGTRLTVV.

V and J are TRBV30 and TRBJ1-1; TRBD1 matches 7 bases. The CDR3 extends over 13 amino acids. Germline values: CDR1 GTSNPN, CDR2 SVGIG (reference sequence). The ends lost 2 bases at V and 8 bases at J; junction bases unmatched: 8. CDR3 in DNA: TGTGCCTGGAGTAGGGGGCGGGGTACCGAAGCTTTCTTT. This translates into CAWSRGRGTEAFF.

This chain links TRBV30 with TRBJ1-3; a weak D match, TRBD1 (6 bases). Germline CDR1 GTSNPN, CDR2 SVGIG (reference sequence). The CDR3 consists of 16 residues. The V and J ends lost 2 bases and 0 bases respectively, with 14 bases between them. CDR3: CAWSLGGGHSGNTIYF. In DNA, the CDR3 is TGTGCCTGGAGTCTGGGAGGGGGTCACTCTGGAAACACCATATATTTT.

The V call is TRBV10-1, the J call TRBJ2-1; a possible D gene is TRBD2 (6 bases). CDR3 length: 15 amino acids. The V gene's germline CDR1 is WNHNN and CDR2 SYGVQD (reference sequence). Trimming removed 0 bases at V and 3 bases at J, with 9 bases between. As DNA, the CDR3 is TGCGCCAGCAGTGAGTCGGGCGGGAACTACAATGAGCAGTTCTTC. It yields the protein CASSESGGNYNEQFF.

The V and J genes are TRBV2 and TRBJ2-7; 9 nucleotides agree with TRBD1. The V gene end was trimmed by 3 bases and the J gene end by 0 bases; junction bases not matched to a gene: 3. Germline-derived CDR1 and CDR2 are SNHLY and FYNNEI. The CDR3 extends over 15 amino acids. CDR3 sequence reads: CASSDWTGDSYEQYF. The CDR3 coding sequence is TGTGCCAGCAGTGACTGGACAGGGGACTCCTACGAGCAGTACTTC.